This TCR beta chain comes out of a study of patients with pleural tuberculosis (dated by TCRdb to between 2013 and 2015). The reads were generated on an Illumina Genome Analyzer IIx. TCRdb reanalyzed the raw reads on its own, using fastp at Q25 for trimming and MiXCR for clone calling, and kept in-frame beta chains. All rows with the same CDR3 protein become a single entry with the most common DNA and genes. This sample lists around 49,000 distinct CDR3 sequences; about 7.3% were detected once. The ten largest clonotypes hold about a sixth of the sample. This clonotype was recorded at least ten times. Its antigen has not been determined. No base quality information exists; no much larger clone differs at one position. V gives up 3 bases and J gives up 3 bases, and the segment between their germline ends measures 8 bases. Including cysteine and phenylalanine, the CDR3 has 13 amino acids. The CDR3 DNA has 39 bases and is translated from base 1. For CDR1 and CDR2, the germline V gene lists SGHTA and FQGNSA.

The chain is encoded by TRBV7-2 joined to TRBJ2-5; the best D guess is TRBD1, with 6 bases matching. This TCR derives from a human donor with pleural tuberculosis. The DNA sequence is as follows: TGTGCCAGCAGCTTTGCAGGGGAAGAGACCCAGTACTTC. It translates to CASSFAGEETQYF.